This is a list of T cell receptor beta chains from one sample in a study of T cell repertoires in cytomegalovirus infection. These receptors lack a known antigen. One entry per CDR3 protein, called by TCRdb with MiXCR from the reads. The data show approximately 770,000 distinct CDR3 sequences, roughly 28% seen once. The source material was cultured CD8+ T cells from PBMCs, sampled from culture after CMV antigen stimulation. These receptors all stem from a human donor in good health (CMV status not recorded). Some clones in this sample may be carry-over from other donors' samples. Both conserved end residues are part of each CDR3. The order of the fields is J gene, V gene, CDR3 protein.

>TRBJ2-7|TRBV12-3/TRBV12-4
CASSLVRGNEQYF
>TRBJ1-1|TRBV2
CASPGNTNTEAFF
>TRBJ2-1|TRBV25-1
CASSNNYNEQFF
>TRBJ2-4|TRBV7-9
CASSLGGTSGGFTKNIQYF
>TRBJ1-2|TRBV27
CASSSSGRVGGYTF
>TRBJ1-6|TRBV7-6
CASSEDRLLDSPLHF
>TRBJ1-2|TRBV29-1
CSVRTYGYTF
>TRBJ1-6|TRBV6-1
CALGEWNNSPLHF
>TRBJ2-2|TRBV7-9
CASNPTVTGELFF
>TRBJ2-7|TRBV4-1
CASSPRGAGNYEQYF
>TRBJ1-1|TRBV12-3/TRBV12-4
CASTPRPDTEAFF
>TRBJ2-5|TRBV12-3/TRBV12-4
CASSFVTSGGAETQYF
>TRBJ1-1|TRBV19
CASSFPQGQMNTEAFF
>TRBJ1-1|TRBV4-1
CASSQQGREAFF
>TRBJ2-5|TRBV25-1
CASSFPAPGHRYQEIQYF
>TRBJ2-5|TRBV28
CATMTSGGAWETQYF
>TRBJ2-1|TRBV4-1
CASSQDTSGSSYNEQFF
>TRBJ1-1|TRBV12-3/TRBV12-4
CASIGAGDPEAFF
>TRBJ1-1|TRBV20-1
CSARDLDANTEAFF
>TRBJ2-2|TRBV12-3/TRBV12-4
CASSLVALDTGELFF
>TRBJ1-5|TRBV7-9
CASSLVAGGVNQPQHF
>TRBJ1-2|TRBV2
CASSEHRNYGYTF
>TRBJ1-4|TRBV6-6
CASSSGPFSATNEKLFF
>TRBJ1-1|TRBV19
CASSIVDRVTEAFF
>TRBJ2-2|TRBV4-1
CASRRGVGTGELFF
>TRBJ1-1|TRBV12-3/TRBV12-4
CASSLVGELNTEAFF
>TRBJ2-1|TRBV7-2
CASSLFSDRGRGEQFF
>TRBJ2-7|TRBV6-5
CASSYFGQGLGYEQYF
>TRBJ2-3|TRBV7-2
CASSLELANTQYF
>TRBJ2-1|TRBV7-6
CASSLSLAVGNEQFF
>TRBJ1-1|TRBV7-9
CASTVNQGDLSTEAFF
>TRBJ2-7|TRBV4-1
CASSQDRSGFEQYF
>TRBJ1-6|TRBV20-1
CSALIWTGHNSPLHF
>TRBJ2-7|TRBV7-9
CASSLRGRGEQYF
>TRBJ1-5|TRBV28
CASSLAAVSNQPQHF
>TRBJ1-2|TRBV7-3
CASSPWPDPGGYGYTF
>TRBJ1-2|TRBV5-5
CASSLFVGNYGYTF
>TRBJ2-1|TRBV5-6
CASSFPLHEQFF
>TRBJ1-3|TRBV28
CASSLGGPDTIYF
>TRBJ2-1|TRBV7-9
CASSFSETNEQFF
>TRBJ2-1|TRBV7-6
CASRPTPITYNEQFF
>TRBJ2-1|TRBV11-2
CASSSTERGVYNEQFF
>TRBJ2-1|TRBV27
CASSRTGGRDNEQFF
>TRBJ2-1|TRBV4-1
CASSQGFASEQFF
>TRBJ1-2|TRBV2
CASTFLTRDGYTF
>TRBJ2-1|TRBV7-8
CASSLGGVEEQFF
>TRBJ1-5|TRBV28
CASSPHGYNNQPQHF
>TRBJ2-1|TRBV9
CASSVDGGAYNEQFF
>TRBJ1-1|TRBV7-9
CASSGQPNTEAFF
>TRBJ2-7|TRBV12-3/TRBV12-4
CASSLLGHHEQYF
>TRBJ2-1|TRBV6-5
CASSYPPGPRYNEQFF
>TRBJ1-5|TRBV6-1
CASTHRGSDQPQHF
>TRBJ2-1|TRBV12-3/TRBV12-4
CASSLDRVEQFF
>TRBJ2-5|TRBV10-3
CATLPRDHPAETQYF
>TRBJ1-2|TRBV12-3/TRBV12-4
CASSLVPWTETNYGYTF